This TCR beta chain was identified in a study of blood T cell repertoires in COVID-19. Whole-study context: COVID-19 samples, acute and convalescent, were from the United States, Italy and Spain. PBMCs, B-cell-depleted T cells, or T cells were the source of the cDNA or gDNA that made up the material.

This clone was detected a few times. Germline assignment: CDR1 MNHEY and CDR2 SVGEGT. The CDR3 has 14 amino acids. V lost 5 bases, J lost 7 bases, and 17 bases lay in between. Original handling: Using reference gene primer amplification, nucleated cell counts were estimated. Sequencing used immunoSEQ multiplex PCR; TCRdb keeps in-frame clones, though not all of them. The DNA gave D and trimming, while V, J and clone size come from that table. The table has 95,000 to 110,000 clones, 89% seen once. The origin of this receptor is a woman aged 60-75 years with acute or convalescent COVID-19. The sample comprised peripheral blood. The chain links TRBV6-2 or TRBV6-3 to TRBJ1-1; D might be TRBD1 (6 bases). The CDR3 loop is CASSAQRGASEAFF. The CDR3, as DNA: TGTGCCAGCAGTGCCCAACGGGGGGCGAGTGAAGCTTTCTTT.